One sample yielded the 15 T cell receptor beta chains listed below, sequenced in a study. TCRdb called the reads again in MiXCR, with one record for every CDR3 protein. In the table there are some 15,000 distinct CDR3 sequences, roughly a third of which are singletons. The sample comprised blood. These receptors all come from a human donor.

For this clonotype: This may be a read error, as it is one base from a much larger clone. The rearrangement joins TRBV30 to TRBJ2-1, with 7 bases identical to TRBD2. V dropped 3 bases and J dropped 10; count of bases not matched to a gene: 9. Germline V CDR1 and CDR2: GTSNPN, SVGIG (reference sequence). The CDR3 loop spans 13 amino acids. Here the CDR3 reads CAWRERDSYEQFF. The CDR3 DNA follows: TGTGCCTGGAGGGAGCGGGACTCCTACGAGCAGTTCTTC. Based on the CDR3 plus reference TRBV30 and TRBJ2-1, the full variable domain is SQTIHQWPATLVQPVGSPLSLECTVEGTSNPNLYWYRQAAGRGLQLLFYSVGIGQISSEVPQNLSASRPQDRQFILSSKKLLLSDSGFYLCAWRERDSYEQFFGPGTRLTVL.

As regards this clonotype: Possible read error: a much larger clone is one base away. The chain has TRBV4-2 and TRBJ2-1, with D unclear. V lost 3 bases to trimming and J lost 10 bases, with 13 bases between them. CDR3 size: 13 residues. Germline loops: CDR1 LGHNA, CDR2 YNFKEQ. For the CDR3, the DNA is TGTGCCAGCAGCCAGACCCTCCGAACCGAGCAGTTCTTC. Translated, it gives CASSQTLRTEQFF.

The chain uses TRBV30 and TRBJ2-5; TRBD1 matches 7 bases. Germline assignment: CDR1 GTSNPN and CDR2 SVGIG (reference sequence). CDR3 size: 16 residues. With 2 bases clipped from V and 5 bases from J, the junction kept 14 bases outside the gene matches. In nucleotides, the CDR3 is TGTGCCTGGAGTCACAGGGGATTACTAGTGGTGGAGACCCAGTACTTC. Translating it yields CAWSHRGLLVVETQYF.

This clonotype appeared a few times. The CDR3 DNA sequence: TGCGCCAGCAGCCAAGAACTTGGCTCGGGGACTAGCGGGAGGGCCTACGAGCAGTACTTC. Its translation: CASSQELGSGTSGRAYEQYF. The chain combines TRBV4-1 with TRBJ2-7; 16 nucleotides line up with TRBD2. Trimming at V came to 0 bases and at J to 2 bases, leaving 10 bases not matched to a gene. Germline-derived CDR1 and CDR2 are MGHRA and YSYEKL. The CDR3 totals 20 residues.

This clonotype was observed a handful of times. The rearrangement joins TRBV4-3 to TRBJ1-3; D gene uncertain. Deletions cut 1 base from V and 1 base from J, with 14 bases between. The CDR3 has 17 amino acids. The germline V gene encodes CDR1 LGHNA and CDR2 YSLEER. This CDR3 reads CASSQVARGRSGNTIYF. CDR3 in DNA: TGCGCCAGCAGCCAAGTCGCACGTGGGAGGTCTGGAAACACCATATATTTT.

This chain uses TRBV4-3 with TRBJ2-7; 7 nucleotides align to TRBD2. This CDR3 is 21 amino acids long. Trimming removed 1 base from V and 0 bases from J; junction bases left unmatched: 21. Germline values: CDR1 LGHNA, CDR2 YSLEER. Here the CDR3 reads CASSQVRMSGGRITSSYEQYF. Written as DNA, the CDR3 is TGCGCCAGCAGCCAAGTTAGGATGAGTGGCGGGAGAATAACGAGCTCCTACGAGCAGTACTTC.

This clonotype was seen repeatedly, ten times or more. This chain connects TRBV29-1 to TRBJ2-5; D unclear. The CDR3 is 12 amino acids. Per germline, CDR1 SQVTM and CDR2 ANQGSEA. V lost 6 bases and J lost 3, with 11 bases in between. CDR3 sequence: CSVGNWEETQYF. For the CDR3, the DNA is TGCAGCGTGGGAAACTGGGAAGAGACCCAGTACTTC.

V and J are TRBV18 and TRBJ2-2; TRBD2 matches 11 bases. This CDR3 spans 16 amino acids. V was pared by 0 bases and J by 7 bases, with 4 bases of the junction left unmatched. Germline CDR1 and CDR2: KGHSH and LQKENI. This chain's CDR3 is CASSPPSGRADGELFF. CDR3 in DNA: TGTGCCAGCTCACCACCTAGCGGGAGGGCCGACGGGGAGCTGTTTTTT.

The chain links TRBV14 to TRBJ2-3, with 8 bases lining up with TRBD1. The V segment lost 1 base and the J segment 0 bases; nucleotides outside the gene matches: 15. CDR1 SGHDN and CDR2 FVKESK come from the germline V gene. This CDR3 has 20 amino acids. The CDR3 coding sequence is TGTGCCAGCAGCCAAGCTACCTTGGCCGGACAGGGCGAGAGCACAGATACGCAGTATTTT. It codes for CASSQATLAGQGESTDTQYF.

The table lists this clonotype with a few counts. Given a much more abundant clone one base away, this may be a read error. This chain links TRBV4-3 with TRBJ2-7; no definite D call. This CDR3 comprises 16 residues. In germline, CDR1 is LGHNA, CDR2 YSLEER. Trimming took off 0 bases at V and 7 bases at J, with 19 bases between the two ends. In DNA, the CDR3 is TGCGCCAGCAGCCAAGATGAAGGAGATAACGATAATGAGCAGTACTTC. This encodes CASSQDEGDNDNEQYF.

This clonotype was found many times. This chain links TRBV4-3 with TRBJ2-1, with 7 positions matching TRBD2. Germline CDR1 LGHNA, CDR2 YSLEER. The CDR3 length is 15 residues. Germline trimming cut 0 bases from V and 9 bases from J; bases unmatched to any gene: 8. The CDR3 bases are TGCGCCAGCAGCCAAGATCTGGGGAGGGCCGGTGAGCAGTTCTTC. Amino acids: CASSQDLGRAGEQFF.

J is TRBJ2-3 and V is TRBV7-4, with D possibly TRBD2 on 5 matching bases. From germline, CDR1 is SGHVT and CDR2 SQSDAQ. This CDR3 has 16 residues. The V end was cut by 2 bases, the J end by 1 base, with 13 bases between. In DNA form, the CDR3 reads TGTGCCAGCAGCTTACGAGGGCCGCAAGGCACAGATACGCAGTATTTT. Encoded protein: CASSLRGPQGTDTQYF.

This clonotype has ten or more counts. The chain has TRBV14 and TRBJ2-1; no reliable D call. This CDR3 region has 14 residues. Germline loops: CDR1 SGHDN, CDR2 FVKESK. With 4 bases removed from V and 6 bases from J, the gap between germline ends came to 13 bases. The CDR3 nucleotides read TGTGCCAGCAGCCCGTATCGAACGGCCAATGAGCAGTTCTTC. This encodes CASSPYRTANEQFF.

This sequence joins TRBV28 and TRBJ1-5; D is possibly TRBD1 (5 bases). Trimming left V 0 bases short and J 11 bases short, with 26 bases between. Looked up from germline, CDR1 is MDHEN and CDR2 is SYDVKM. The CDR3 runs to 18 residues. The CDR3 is CASSLWGTSGSKGETQHF. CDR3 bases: TGTGCCAGCAGTTTATGGGGGACTAGCGGGAGTAAAGGAGAGACCCAGCATTTT.

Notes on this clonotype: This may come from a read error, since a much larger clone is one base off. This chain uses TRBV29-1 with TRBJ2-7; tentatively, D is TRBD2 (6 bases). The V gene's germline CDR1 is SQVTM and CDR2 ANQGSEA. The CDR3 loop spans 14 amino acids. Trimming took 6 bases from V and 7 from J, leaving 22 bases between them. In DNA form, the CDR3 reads TGCAGCGTCCCGGGGCCCCCGGAGGGTAATGAGCAGTACTTC. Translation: CSVPGPPEGNEQYF.